What follows are 3 T cell receptor beta chains derived from one specimen sequenced in a study of CD8 T cells in ankylosing spondylitis. TCRdb fed the 5' RACE reads into MiXCR, producing one record per CDR3 protein. This sample carries about 240,000 distinct CDR3 sequences, approximately 24% of them seen once, and the ten largest clones take over 0.55%. The sequencing input was blood, either unsorted or a sorted T cell fraction (not recorded which). The receptors originated from a male donor with ankylosing spondylitis or in good health (not recorded which).

Ten or more counts support this clonotype. This rearrangement joins TRBV18 to TRBJ2-7; D is possibly TRBD1 (6 bases). This CDR3 is built from 15 residues. V lost 6 bases to trimming and J lost 5 bases, with 20 bases between them. From germline, CDR1 is KGHSH and CDR2 LQKENI. Here the CDR3 DNA reads TGTGCCAGCTCCCTCGGTTTACTACAGGGAGACGAGCAGTACTTC. Amino acids: CASSLGLLQGDEQYF.

The chain combines TRBV20-1 with TRBJ2-1, with 13 nucleotides matching TRBD2. The CDR3 contains 17 residues. CDR1 is DFQATT and CDR2 is SNEGSKA in the germline V gene (reference sequence). V trimming: 1 base; J trimming: 2 bases; junction bases outside the gene matches: 5. DNA for the CDR3: TGCAGTGCTAGAGTGGGGACTAGCGGGGTTGCCTACAATGAGCAGTTCTTC. This codes for CSARVGTSGVAYNEQFF.

The chain couples TRBV9 to TRBJ2-7; D tentatively fits TRBD1 or TRBD2 (5 bases each). Between the trimmed V and J ends, which lost 4 bases and 3 bases, there was a span of 14 bases. Germline V gene lookup returns CDR1 SGDLS and CDR2 YYNGEE. The CDR3 length is 14 residues. The chain's CDR3 is CASSPGNRIYEQYF. The CDR3 DNA sequence: TGTGCCAGCAGCCCCGGGAACAGGATCTACGAGCAGTACTTC.